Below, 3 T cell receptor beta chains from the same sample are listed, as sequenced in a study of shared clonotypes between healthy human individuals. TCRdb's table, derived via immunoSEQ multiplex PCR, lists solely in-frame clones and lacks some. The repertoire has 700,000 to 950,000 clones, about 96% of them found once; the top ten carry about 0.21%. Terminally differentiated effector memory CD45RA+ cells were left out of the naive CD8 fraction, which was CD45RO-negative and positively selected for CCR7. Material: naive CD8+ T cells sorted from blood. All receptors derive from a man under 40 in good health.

CDR3: CASSLLGDETQYF. The CDR3 DNA reads TGTGCCAGCAGCCTACTAGGGGATGAGACCCAGTACTTC. This chain uses TRBV5-6 with TRBJ2-5, with D perhaps assigned TRBD1 or TRBD2 (5 bases each). The CDR3 has 13 residues. The germline V gene has CDR1 SGHDT and CDR2 YYEEEE. Trimming left V 4 bases short and J 5 bases short, with 12 bases between.

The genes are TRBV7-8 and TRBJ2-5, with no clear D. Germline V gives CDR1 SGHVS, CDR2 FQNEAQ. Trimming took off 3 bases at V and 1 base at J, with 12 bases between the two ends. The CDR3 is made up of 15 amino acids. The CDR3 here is CASSFVGVGQETQYF. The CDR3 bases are TGTGCCAGCAGCTTTGTAGGTGTAGGCCAAGAGACCCAGTACTTC.

The CDR3 sequence is CASKVPGDQGTGELFF. The CDR3 DNA reads TGTGCCAGCAAAGTTCCAGGGGATCAGGGTACCGGGGAGCTGTTTTTT. This chain links TRBV2 with TRBJ2-2; a possible D gene is TRBD1 (6 bases). The CDR3 spans 16 residues. Germline V lookup: CDR1 SNHLY, CDR2 FYNNEI. Trimming took off 7 bases at V and 5 bases at J, with 20 bases between the two ends.